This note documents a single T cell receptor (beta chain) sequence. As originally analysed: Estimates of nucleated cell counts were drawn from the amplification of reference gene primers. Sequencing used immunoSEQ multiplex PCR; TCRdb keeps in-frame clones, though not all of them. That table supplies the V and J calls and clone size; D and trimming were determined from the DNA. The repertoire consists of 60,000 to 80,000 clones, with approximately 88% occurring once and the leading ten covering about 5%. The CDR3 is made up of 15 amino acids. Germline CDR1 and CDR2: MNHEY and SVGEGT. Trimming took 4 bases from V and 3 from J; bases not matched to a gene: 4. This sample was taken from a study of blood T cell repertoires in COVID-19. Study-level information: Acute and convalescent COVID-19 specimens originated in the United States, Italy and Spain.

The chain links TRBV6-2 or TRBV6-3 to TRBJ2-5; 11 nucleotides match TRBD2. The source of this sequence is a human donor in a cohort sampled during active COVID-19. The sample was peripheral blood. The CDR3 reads CASSLAGGSEETQYF. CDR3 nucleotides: TGTGCCAGCAGTTTAGCGGGAGGGTCCGAAGAGACCCAGTACTTC.